This entry lists 8 T cell receptor beta chains sequenced from one sample in a study of T cell responses to AZD1222 COVID-19 vaccine. Clones were sequenced by immunoSEQ multiplex PCR, and TCRdb holds only the in-frame ones, with some missing. This sample has roughly 99,000 clones, with approximately 88% found just once. The specimen was peripheral blood, collected on day 0 of AZD1222 vaccination. The receptor source for this set is an adult in good health.

This rearrangement joins TRBV18 to TRBJ1-4, with D unclear. Trimming took off 2 bases at V and 3 bases at J, with 10 bases between the two ends. The length of the CDR3 is 15 residues. Per the germline V gene, CDR1 is KGHSH and CDR2 is LQKENI. The CDR3 region has the DNA TGTGCCAGCTCACCATTCCGCTGGGCTAATGAAAAACTGTTTTTT. It specifies CASSPFRWANEKLFF.

The chain combines TRBV9 with TRBJ2-7; TRBD2 agrees at 10 bases. The CDR3 spans 15 residues. The V gene's germline CDR1 is SGDLS and CDR2 YYNGEE. V shed 3 bases and J 1 base; nucleotides not matched to a gene: 4. This chain's CDR3 is CASSAGTSVSYEQYF. In DNA form, the CDR3 reads TGTGCCAGCAGCGCCGGGACTAGCGTATCCTACGAGCAGTACTTC.

This sequence joins TRBV7-2 and TRBJ2-7, with D perhaps assigned TRBD1 or TRBD2 (5 bases each). Trimming left V 1 base short and J 1 base short, with 11 bases between. Germline CDR1 SGHTA, CDR2 FQGNSA. The CDR3 is made up of 15 amino acids. As DNA, the CDR3 is TGTGCCAGCAGCTTAGTTGAGGGGTCGTCCTACGAGCAGTACTTC. Translation gives CASSLVEGSSYEQYF.

The chain couples TRBV19 to TRBJ2-3, with 8 positions matching TRBD1. The V segment lost 4 bases and the J segment 2 bases; nucleotides outside the gene matches: 8. This CDR3 is built from 16 residues. In germline, CDR1 is LNHDA, CDR2 SQIVND (reference sequence). In DNA, the CDR3 is TGTGCCAGTAGTACCACCAGACAGGGGTACACAGATACGCAGTATTTT. This encodes CASSTTRQGYTDTQYF.

This sequence joins TRBV5-1 and TRBJ2-7; 10 positions agree with TRBD2. The CDR3 has 14 residues. The V gene end was trimmed by 2 bases and the J gene end by 6 bases; junction bases not matched to a gene: 5. The germline gives CDR1 SGHRS, CDR2 YFSETQ. Here the CDR3 reads CASSFKREGTEQYF. The CDR3 DNA reads as TGCGCCAGCAGCTTTAAGCGGGAGGGAACCGAGCAGTACTTC.

The chain is built from TRBV29-1 and TRBJ1-2; D possibly corresponds to TRBD1 (6 bases). This CDR3 has 13 amino acids. Per germline, CDR1 SQVTM and CDR2 ANQGSEA. V gave up 4 bases and J gave up 1 base, with 10 bases separating them. The DNA for the CDR3 is TGCAGCGTTGTGGGGGCTGTTAACTATGGCTACACCTTC. Protein product: CSVVGAVNYGYTF.

The rearrangement links TRBV2 to TRBJ2-2, with D perhaps TRBD1 or TRBD2 (5 bases each). The CDR3 spans 15 residues. Germline values: CDR1 SNHLY, CDR2 FYNNEI. The V and J ends lost 6 bases and 5 bases respectively, with 16 bases between them. This CDR3 reads CASRAGTVKTGELFF. The CDR3 DNA reads as TGTGCCAGCAGAGCCGGGACCGTGAAAACCGGGGAGCTGTTTTTT.

This clone was found once. CDR3 in amino acids: CATSRGQGTNYGYTF. The CDR3 coding sequence is TGTGCCACCAGCAGAGGACAGGGAACTAACTATGGCTACACCTTC. The chain recombines TRBV15 with TRBJ1-2; TRBD1 agrees at 7 bases. V gave up 1 base and J gave up 0 bases; unmatched junction bases: 2. Germline CDR1 is LNHNV and CDR2 is YYDKDF (reference sequence). There are 15 residues in the CDR3.